Reported below is one TCR beta chain. This entry is derived from a study of cytomegalovirus exposure and HLA in healthy donors. Per the germline V gene, CDR1 is SGHTA and CDR2 is FQGTGA. The CDR3 sequence is 14 residues long. Germline trimming cut 5 bases from V and 1 base from J; bases unmatched to any gene: 5. The study ran its PCR with 60 Vbeta and 13 Jbeta primers. Measured with immunoSEQ multiplex PCR; TCRdb has only the in-frame clones, and not every one. The sample contains some 100,000 clones, about 70% of which appear only once. This chain links TRBV7-3 with TRBJ2-7; 7 bases line up with TRBD1. Sequenced sample: PBMCs. The clonotype comes from a young woman in good health and CMV-seropositive. The CDR3: CASSVTGSSYEQYF. As DNA, the CDR3 is TGTGCCAGCAGCGTGACAGGGAGTTCCTACGAGCAGTACTTC.